This T cell receptor beta chain was identified in a study of T cell repertoires in cytomegalovirus infection (dated by TCRdb to the late 2010s). In the study overall: The peptide stimulations were aimed at well-studied HLA-B-restricted epitopes as well as recently identified HLA-C-restricted CMV epitopes, whose presentation resists viral immunomodulation. Donor HLA type was relevant to the analysis, as public TCR beta signatures indicated carriage of CMV infection together with the matching HLA type. Points the paper makes about the study in general: In both this cohort and an independent roughly 330-donor cohort, the cumulative frequency of public TCR beta family members distinguished carriers of CMV infection plus the relevant HLA type. The ex vivo response was dominated by HLA-C-restricted CMV-specific TCR beta clonotypes, which also provided the single most frequent clonotype in two of eight donors.

Relative to germline, V is missing 4 bases and J is missing 3 bases, with 6 bases of the junction outside any gene match. Counted from cysteine to phenylalanine, this CDR3 has 16 amino acids. Only the CDR3 part of the read is kept: 48 bases, read in frame from the first base. Reading the germline V gene (reference sequence) gives CDR1 MNHEY and CDR2 SMNVEV. Taken with the paper, the label for treatment or condition translates to: in vitro stimulation with specific CMV peptide epitopes to enrich CMV-specific T cells. TCRdb shows the sequencer as Illumina HiSeq 1500. TCRdb trimmed public reads at Q25 via fastp, called clones via MiXCR and kept in-frame beta chains. For every CDR3 protein sequence, its rows merge into one entry that carries the most common genes and DNA. For this sample there are 150,000 or so distinct CDR3 sequences; 20% to 25% appear just once. The ten most abundant clones make up more than 25% of the sample.

A remark on this clonotype: Which antigen it targets is not known. Per-nucleotide qualities are absent, and no much larger clonotype sits a single base away.

This receptor was identified in a human donor in good health (CMV status not recorded). Some clones in this sample may be carry-over from other donors' samples. This receptor chain uses TRBV27 and TRBJ1-5, and 10 junctional nucleotides match TRBD1. The sequencing here drew on CD8+ T cells from cultured PBMCs, taken from culture after CMV antigen stimulation. The CDR3 reads CASSYGQGEYNQPQHF. In nucleotide form, the sequence is TGTGCCAGCAGTTACGGACAGGGGGAATACAATCAGCCCCAGCATTTT.